A single sample is the source of the 10 T cell receptor beta chains below, sequenced in a study of tumor T cells in aggressive B-cell lymphoma. Produced via immunoSEQ multiplex PCR; TCRdb's table is partial and in-frame only. Of over 1,000 clones detected, 95% to 98% appear once; the ten largest clones hold approximately 4%. Input material: tumor tissue. These receptors were collected from an adult with diffuse large B cell lymphoma.

This clone was recorded once. Here the CDR3 DNA reads TGCGCCAGCAGCCAAGAGGCGGGATTCGGGGAGCTGTTTTTT. Translating it yields CASSQEAGFGELFF. The rearrangement uses TRBV4-3 and TRBJ2-2, with D possibly TRBD2 on 6 matching bases. This CDR3 has 14 amino acids. Germline V gene data show CDR1 as LGHNA and CDR2 as YSLEER. V was clipped by 0 bases and J by 7 bases, with 9 bases between them.

The chain carries TRBV4-1 and TRBJ2-2; 11 bases match TRBD2. V gave up 4 bases and J gave up 2 bases; unmatched junction bases: 6. This CDR3 is built from 17 residues. CDR1 MGHRA and CDR2 YSYEKL come from the germline V gene. The CDR3 DNA reads as TGCGCCAGCAGCCTATATAGCGGGGGGGCCAACACCGGGGAGCTGTTTTTT. Translated: CASSLYSGGANTGELFF.

The chain uses TRBV7-8 and TRBJ2-2, with 13 bases aligning to TRBD2. V dropped 4 bases and J dropped 1; count of bases not matched to a gene: 6. CDR3 size: 18 residues. Looked up from germline, CDR1 is SGHVS and CDR2 is FQNEAQ. In DNA form, the CDR3 reads TGTGCCAGCAGCTCCCGGACTAGCGGGGGCCTGAACACCGGGGAGCTGTTTTTT. The encoded protein is CASSSRTSGGLNTGELFF.

This chain links TRBV9 with TRBJ1-3; 8 bases agree with TRBD1. The CDR3 contains 16 residues. The J segment lost 2 bases and the V segment lost 3 bases, leaving 7 bases of the junction unmatched. Germline assignment: CDR1 SGDLS and CDR2 YYNGEE. The CDR3 DNA is TGTGCCAGCAGCGCACCAGGGACAGGCCCTGGAAACACCATATATTTT. It encodes CASSAPGTGPGNTIYF.

The chain links TRBV13 to TRBJ2-3; 12 bases are shared with TRBD2. V lost 5 bases to trimming and J lost 5 bases; unmatched junction nucleotides: 8. Looked up from germline, CDR1 is PRHDT and CDR2 is FYEKMQ (reference sequence). This CDR3 is 16 amino acids long. The CDR3 loop is CASSERSSGGGDTQYF. In DNA form, the CDR3 reads TGTGCCAGCAGCGAGAGGTCTAGCGGGGGGGGAGATACGCAGTATTTT.

With regard to this clone: At one end, the junction sequence differs from germline, possibly due to a read error. CDR3: CASSVAPGGPQETQYF. The CDR3, as DNA: TGTGCCAGCAGCGTGGCCCCCGGGGGGCCACAAGAGACCCAATACTTC. V is TRBV9 and J is TRBJ2-5, with a possible D match to TRBD2 (7 bases). Germline CDR1 is SGDLS and CDR2 is YYNGEE. The CDR3 covers 16 residues.

The V gene is TRBV7-9, the J gene TRBJ1-1; the D gene is possibly TRBD1 (6 bases). The germline CDR1 and CDR2 sequences are SEHNR and FQNEAQ (reference sequence). The CDR3 extends over 15 amino acids. Trimming left V 4 bases short and J 1 base short, with 13 bases between. This chain's CDR3 is CASSSGQYENTEAFF. The DNA of the CDR3 is TGTGCCAGCAGCTCCGGACAGTATGAGAACACTGAAGCTTTCTTT. Using reference TRBV7-9 and TRBJ1-1 for the parts outside the CDR3, the full variable domain is DTGVSQNPRHKITKRGQNVTFRCDPISEHNRLYWYRQTLGQGPEFLTYFQNEAQLEKSRLLSDRFSAERPKGSFSTLEIQRTEQGDSAMYLCASSSGQYENTEAFFGQGTRLTVV.

This chain links TRBV6-1 with TRBJ2-7, with D possibly being TRBD2 (6 bases). Trimming removed 3 bases at V and 5 bases at J, with 11 bases between. Germline values: CDR1 MNHNS, CDR2 SASEGT. The CDR3 covers 13 residues. The CDR3 sequence is CASSDIGGDEQYF. CDR3 bases: TGTGCCAGCAGTGACATCGGGGGAGACGAGCAGTACTTC.

The V gene is TRBV6-1, the J gene TRBJ1-4; 7 positions agree with TRBD1. CDR1 MNHNS and CDR2 SASEGT come from the germline V gene. CDR3 length: 14 amino acids. V lost 5 bases to trimming and J lost 4 bases; unmatched junction nucleotides: 4. CDR3 in amino acids: CASSPTGYNEKLFF. CDR3 DNA sequence: TGTGCCAGCAGTCCGACAGGGTATAATGAAAAACTGTTTTTT.

The rearrangement links TRBV5-4 to TRBJ1-5; 7 bases are shared with TRBD1. CDR3 length: 13 amino acids. J was trimmed by 11 bases and V by 5 bases; bases with no gene match: 10. Germline V gives CDR1 SGHNT, CDR2 YYREEE (reference sequence). This chain's CDR3 is CASSLQGSETQHF. The DNA of the CDR3 is TGTGCCAGCAGTTTACAGGGGTCGGAGACCCAGCATTTT.